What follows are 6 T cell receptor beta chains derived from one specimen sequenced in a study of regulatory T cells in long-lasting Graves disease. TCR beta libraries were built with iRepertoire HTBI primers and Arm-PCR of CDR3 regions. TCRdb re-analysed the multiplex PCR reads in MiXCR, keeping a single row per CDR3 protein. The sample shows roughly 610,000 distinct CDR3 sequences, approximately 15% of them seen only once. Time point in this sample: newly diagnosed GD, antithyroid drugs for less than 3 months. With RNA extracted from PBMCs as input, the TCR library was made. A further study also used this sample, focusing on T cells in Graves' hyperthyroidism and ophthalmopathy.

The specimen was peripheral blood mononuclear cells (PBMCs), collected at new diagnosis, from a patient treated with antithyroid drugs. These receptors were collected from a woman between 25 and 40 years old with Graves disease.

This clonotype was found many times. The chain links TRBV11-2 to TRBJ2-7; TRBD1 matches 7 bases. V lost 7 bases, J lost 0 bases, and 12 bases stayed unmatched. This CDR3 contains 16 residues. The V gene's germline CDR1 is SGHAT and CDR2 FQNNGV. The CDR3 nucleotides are TGTGCCAGCACCGCGCGACAGGGACCCATCTCCTACGAGCAGTACTTC. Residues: CASTARQGPISYEQYF.

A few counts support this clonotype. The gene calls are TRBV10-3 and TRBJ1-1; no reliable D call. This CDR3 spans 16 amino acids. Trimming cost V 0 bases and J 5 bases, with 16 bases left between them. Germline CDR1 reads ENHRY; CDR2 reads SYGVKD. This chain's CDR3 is CAISESLGSGGTEAFF. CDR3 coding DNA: TGTGCCATCAGTGAGTCCCTTGGCTCGGGTGGGACTGAAGCTTTCTTT.

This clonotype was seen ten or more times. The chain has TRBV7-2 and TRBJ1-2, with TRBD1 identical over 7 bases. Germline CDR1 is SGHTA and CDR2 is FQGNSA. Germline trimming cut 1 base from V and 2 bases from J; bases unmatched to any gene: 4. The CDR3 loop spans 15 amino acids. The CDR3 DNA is TGTGCCAGCAGCTTAGGGGACAGCATAAACTATGGCTACACCTTC. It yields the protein CASSLGDSINYGYTF.

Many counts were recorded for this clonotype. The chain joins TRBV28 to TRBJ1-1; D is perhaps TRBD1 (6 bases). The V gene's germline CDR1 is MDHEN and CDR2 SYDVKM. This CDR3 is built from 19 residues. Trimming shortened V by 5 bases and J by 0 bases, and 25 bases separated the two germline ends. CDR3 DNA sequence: TGTGCCAGCAGTCGGGGGCTGGGGGGGTTTGAGAGAATGAACACTGAAGCTTTCTTT. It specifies CASSRGLGGFERMNTEAFF.

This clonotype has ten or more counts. CDR3 coding DNA: TGTGCCACCAGTGATTTGGGGGCAGGGGGTGCAGATACGCAGTATTTT. Translated: CATSDLGAGGADTQYF. The chain is built from TRBV24-1 and TRBJ2-3, with TRBD1 identical over 7 bases. This CDR3 has 16 amino acids. Unmatched junction bases numbered 6, after V lost 0 bases and J lost 4 bases. Germline V lookup: CDR1 KGHDR, CDR2 SFDVKD.

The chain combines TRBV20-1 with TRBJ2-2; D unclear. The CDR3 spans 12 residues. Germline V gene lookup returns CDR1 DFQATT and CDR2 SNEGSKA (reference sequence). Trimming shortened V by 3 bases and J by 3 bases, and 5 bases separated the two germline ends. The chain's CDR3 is CSARGHTGELFF. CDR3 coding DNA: TGCAGTGCTAGGGGTCACACCGGGGAGCTGTTTTTT.